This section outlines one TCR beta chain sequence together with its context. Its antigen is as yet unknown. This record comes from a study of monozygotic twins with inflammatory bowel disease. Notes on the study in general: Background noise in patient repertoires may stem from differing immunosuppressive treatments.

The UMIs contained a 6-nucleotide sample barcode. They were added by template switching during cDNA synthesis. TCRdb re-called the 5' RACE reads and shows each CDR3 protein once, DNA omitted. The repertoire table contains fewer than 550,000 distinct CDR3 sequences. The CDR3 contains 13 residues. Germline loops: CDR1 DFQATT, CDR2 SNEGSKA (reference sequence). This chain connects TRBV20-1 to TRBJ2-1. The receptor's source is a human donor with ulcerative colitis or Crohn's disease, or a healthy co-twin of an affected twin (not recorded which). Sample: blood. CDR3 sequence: CSARDENYNEQFF.